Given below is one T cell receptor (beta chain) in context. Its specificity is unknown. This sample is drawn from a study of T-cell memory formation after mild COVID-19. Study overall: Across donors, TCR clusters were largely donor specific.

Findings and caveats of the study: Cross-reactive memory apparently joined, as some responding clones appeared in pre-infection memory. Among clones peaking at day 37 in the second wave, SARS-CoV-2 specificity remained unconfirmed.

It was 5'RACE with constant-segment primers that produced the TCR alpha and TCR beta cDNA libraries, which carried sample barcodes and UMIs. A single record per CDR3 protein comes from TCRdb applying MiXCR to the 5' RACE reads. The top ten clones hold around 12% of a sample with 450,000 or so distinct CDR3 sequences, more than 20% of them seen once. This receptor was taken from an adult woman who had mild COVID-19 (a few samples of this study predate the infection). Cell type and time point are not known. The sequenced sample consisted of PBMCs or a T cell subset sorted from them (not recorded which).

Here the CDR3 DNA reads TGTGCCAGCAGACCCTCAGCCGGACTAGCGGGAGAAAACACCGGGGAGCTGTTTTTT. It codes for CASRPSAGLAGENTGELFF. The chain links TRBV6-5 to TRBJ2-2; TRBD2 aligns across 13 bases. The CDR3 length is 19 residues. Germline assignment: CDR1 MNHEY and CDR2 SVGAGI. V trimming: 6 bases; J trimming: 2 bases; junction bases outside the gene matches: 12.